This T cell receptor (beta chain) came from a study of blood T cell repertoires in COVID-19 (dated by TCRdb to 2018 to 2021). With regard to the full study: Samples from collaborators originated in the United States, Italy and Spain and spanned both the acute and convalescent phases of COVID-19. The prospective study material was composed of cDNA or gDNA derived from T cells, B-cell-depleted T cells, or PBMCs. The repertoires were made available in a free public database intended to serve as a resource for research on the immune response to SARS-CoV-2. The dataset comprised deeply sampled blood TCRbeta repertoires from subjects exposed to, actively infected with, or recovered from COVID-19. Samples were obtained from the ongoing ImmuneRACE study (first 160 participants) and from about 1,300 subjects provided by 6 global collaborators. Nearly every sample came with metadata listing a de-identified subject ID, COVID-19 status, age in years and sex. Where available, HLA class I and class II types were obtained from metadata supplied by the sample provider rather than from assay-based typing.

As concerns this clone: Its antigen is currently not known. Base qualities are missing; no much larger clone stands one base away.

TCRbeta CDR3 regions were amplified from genomic DNA using the immunoSEQ Assay, a bias-controlled multiplex PCR. The original methods were these. The number of nucleated cells in each sample was estimated from the amplification of reference gene primers within the assay. To quantify the absolute abundance of each unique TCRbeta CDR3 rearrangement, sequence reads were collapsed and filtered. For each sample, productive Simpson clonality was calculated as the square root of Simpson's diversity index over productive rearrangements. In its TCRdb copy, this immuneACCESS table keeps in-frame sequences only and misses some clones. Where compared with another copy, unresolved V genes explain less than half of these, and the others have no known cause. Clone size and the V and J calls come from that table; the DNA yielded D and trimming. Here the sample has around 110,000 clones; 75% to 85% occur a single time. 7.9% of the sample comes from the top ten.

The collaborating institutions used their own protocols to collect whole blood in K2EDTA tubes. Collaborator samples were shipped for TCRbeta analysis as frozen whole blood, isolated PBMCs, or DNA extracted from either sample type. Trimming at the junction amounts to 4 bases on V and 9 bases on J, and the germline ends lie 16 bases apart. The CDR3 goes from the cysteine to the phenylalanine over 15 residues. The kept DNA is CDR3 alone, 45 bases in frame from the first base. Reading the germline V gene gives CDR1 SGHVS and CDR2 FQNEAQ. The full study reports these points: Clinical and demographic metadata were provided uncurated, with the amount varying by source and participant.

Sequencing input: peripheral blood. The rearrangement joined TRBV7-8 to TRBJ1-6; the D gene assignment is ambiguous. This receptor was obtained from a man in his 70s with acute or convalescent COVID-19. The bases are TGTGCCAGCAGCTCCCGGTCAGGCCTAAGTTCACCCCTCCACTTT. Translated, this gives CASSSRSGLSSPLHF.